This T cell receptor (beta chain) was identified in a study of cytomegalovirus exposure and HLA in healthy donors (dated by TCRdb to the late 2010s). About the investigation overall: According to an earlier analysis of 587 of the donors, about 179 million T cells yielded 117 million unique TCR beta sequences and about 300 Gb of sequence data. An early release that covered about 600 HLA-typed donors contained around 300 gigabases of sequencing data and 70 million to 100 million unique TCR sequences. Of the 350 to 400 genotyped donors, over 65% fell in the genetic ancestry cluster associated with self-reported Caucasian donors. The study aimed to test whether signatures of past pathogen exposure could be identified by cataloging public T cell receptors. The study profiled the T cell repertoires of some 610 subjects by immunosequencing and related them to cytomegalovirus serostatus. A separate validation cohort of 90 to 150 different subjects was used in addition to the roughly 700-subject first cohort. To predict cytomegalovirus infection status, the study combined high-throughput TCR immunosequencing, statistical association of individual TCRs with disease status, and machine learning. To study patterns of TCR occurrence, a later analysis re-analyzed previously published TCR beta repertoires from around 700 donors and added high-resolution HLA genotyping. The later analysis used no new phenotypic data to find candidate immune exposures, relying instead on TCR beta sequences and their occurrence across donors. To decide whether each TCR beta V gene segment behaved as functional or pseudogenic, an earlier analysis of some 580 of the donors relied on high-throughput TCR beta sequencing. Alongside the repertoire data, information on donor age, sex, ethnicity and CMV serostatus was compiled. A later genetic analysis used genome-wide SNP genotypes for about 60% of the roughly 670 donors, treating that subset as a discovery cohort. All discovery cohort repertoires had been generated using a single sequencing platform. Class I and class II HLA loci were covered by the typing at four-digit resolution. Typing coverage differed by locus: A, B, C, DRB1 and DQB1 were typed in about 620-640 donors, DQA1 in roughly 500, DPA1 in approximately 610, and DPB1 in 450 to 490. Four to six DR-DQ haplotypes were handled as single units for association and clustering, since linkage in the cohort was strong. Across approximately 400 genotyped donors of the cohort, an average of about 240,000 unique TCR beta nucleotide sequences per donor were sequenced, and roughly a sixth of those sequences were non-productive.

The library was prepared using the immunoSEQ multiplex PCR assay. For the multiplex PCR, a mixture combining 60 forward primers for TCR Vbeta segments and 13 reverse primers for TCR Jbeta segments was used. The CDR3 region of rearranged TCR beta genes was amplified from genomic DNA by a multiplex PCR assay. The amplified TCR beta libraries were sequenced on the Illumina HiSeq System as 87-base-pair reads. From the authors' description of their analysis: A later analysis counted some 74 million unique TCR beta chains across the 650 to 700 repertoires, and 9 million to 14 million of these chains were shared by at least two donors. Raw reads were error-corrected and collapsed into unique sequences by a nearest-neighbor algorithm in which closely related sequences were merged to remove PCR and sequencing errors. CDR3 sequences were aligned to IMGT reference sequences to assign V, D and J gene segments. For a sequence to be retained, a match of at least six nucleotides to both a V gene segment and a J gene segment was required. A rearrangement was called productive if the CDR3 had no stop codons and remained in frame with V and J, and every other rearrangement was called non-productive. Following IMGT convention, CDR3 was defined as the stretch from the second conserved V-encoded cysteine up to the conserved J-encoded phenylalanine. The earlier analysis of about 560 of the donors excluded any sequence lacking an unambiguous match to a single V gene segment. In an earlier analysis of approximately 590 of the donors, a V segment was called functional when productive rearrangements were above 56.7%, and segregating when the standard deviation between donors exceeded 5%. To diagnose cytomegalovirus status from the catalog of TCR beta chain sequences, a statistical classification framework was built. V and J gene assignment, in a later analysis, came from comparing TCR nucleotide sequences with IMGT/GENE-DB human TR gene sequences. A later analysis assigned CDR3 sequences and most-parsimonious VDJ recombination scenarios with the TCRdist pipeline. In a later analysis, each TCR beta chain was defined by its CDR3 amino acid sequence together with its V-gene family, and reads lacking a unique V-gene family were excluded. A later analysis removed 592 highly shared, low-generation-probability nucleotide sequences to deal with suspected cross-contamination and a sequencing artifact. In a later analysis, a clonal expansion index for each public chain was calculated from normalized within-repertoire ranks of inferred template counts. Generation probabilities in a later analysis came from a VDJ recombination model fitted to out-of-frame rearrangements, and those results were checked against IGoR. Hypergeometric tests were used in a later analysis to score TCR-TCR, TCR-HLA and TCR-CMV co-occurrence, with a repertoire-size bias correction applied to the TCR pairs. False discovery rates were estimated in a later analysis by permuting HLA or CMV assignments 20 times. In a later analysis, co-occurring TCRs were grouped with DBSCAN, and TCRdist sequence similarity was added when clustering was performed within HLA-allele-positive subsets. For co-occurrence clustering, repertoires with fewer than 30,000 or more than 120,000 public chains were excluded, along with roughly 5 repertoires with anomalous nucleotide sharing. TCRdb took this table from immuneACCESS and kept in-frame rearrangements with V and J called. Such tables lack part of the clones; where checked against another copy, unresolved V genes explain under half of the gap, and the rest is unexplained. V and J calls and clone size are those listed in that table; D and trimming were worked out from the DNA. The table for this sample lists more than 140,000 clones; roughly 80% of them were counted only once. About 5.6% of the sample belongs to the ten largest clones.

Regarding this clone: The antigen it recognizes is unknown. No qualities accompany the bases; no much larger clone lies one base away.

The germline V gene supplies CDR1 MGHRA and CDR2 YSYEKL. The CDR3 runs 14 amino acids, cysteine and phenylalanine included. Only the CDR3 region is kept as DNA, spanning 42 bases read in frame from base 1. The junction shows trimming of 0 bases on V and 5 bases on J, and the gene matches do not reach 4 bases of it. In total, roughly 710 healthy bone marrow donors made up the cohort. All cohort members were sampled while nominally healthy, although unrecorded immune exposures were likely present. The donor was CMV seropositive and belonged to the group of a few hundred seropositive cohort members. A peripheral blood sample was provided by each donor, and peripheral blood mononuclear cells were used for TCR beta sequencing. Genomic DNA extraction from the blood cell samples was performed with the Qiagen DNeasy Blood Extraction Kit. Here is what the overall study found, with its caveats: Some IMGT-functional V segments, including TRBV6-2 and TRBV6-3, could not be told apart with the 87-base-pair reads, so those segments were excluded. In a later analysis, the rate of TCR association differed among HLA loci, with DRB1 alleles having the most associated TCRs and HLA-C alleles having the fewest. A cluster of highly shared sequence variants was judged likely to be a technical artifact of the sequencing pipeline. In vitro tests confirmed that a few of the cytomegalovirus-associated TCR beta chains recognize cytomegalovirus antigens. A further reported finding was that TCR beta sequences accurately predicted the HLA-A and HLA-B alleles for most subjects in the first cohort. An association between a missense DCLRE1C variant and V-gene and J-gene trimming of TCR beta chains was found in a later genetic analysis and replicated in an independent cohort. According to a later analysis, most CMV-associated TCR beta chains appeared to be HLA-restricted, and the HLA associations seemed to be driven largely by CMV exposure. Because some donors lacked HLA typing at each locus, the association tests relied only on the typed subset. This cohort had only TCR beta chains sequenced, and the lack of alpha or paired-chain data limited which features could be detected. In a later genetic analysis, fewer N-insertions in productive TCRs were reported among donors in an Asian-associated ancestry cluster than the roughly 700-donor mean. The classifier was reported to diagnose cytomegalovirus status with high specificity and sensitivity in both the original and validation cohorts. The presence/absence analyses assumed that sequencing depth was roughly uniform across donors, and that assumption may not be true. A later analysis found that HLA-associated TCR beta chains were more clonally expanded and had lower generation probabilities than equally common non-associated chains. It was suggested by the authors that the approach could potentially be generalized to other disease states and immunological phenotypes. Linkage disequilibrium might explain the correlated functional status among segregating V segments, but an unknown experimental factor could not be ruled out. The only immune exposure information available for the cohort was CMV serostatus. Most TCR sequences were seen in very few donors, while some public TCRs were found in many individuals. When HLA alleles, especially DR and DQ, strongly co-occurred, attributing TCR associations to individual alleles was difficult. Because counts were too low, some 17 rarely observed V segments, including chromosome 9 orphons, were left out of the earlier analysis of about 620 of the donors. A later analysis associated about 17,000 TCR beta sequences with specific HLA alleles at a false discovery rate of 0.05. A later analysis reported that several top co-occurrence clusters appeared linked to parvovirus B19, influenza, CMV and Epstein-Barr virus. Broadly in line with IMGT annotations, most TCR beta V segments showed up in productive rearrangements about 87% or about 30% of the time in an earlier analysis of around 600 of the donors. The study gave a list of about 160 TCR beta chains associated with cytomegalovirus.

The sequence links TRBV4-1 to TRBJ2-7, with 7 bases in between that match TRBD1. Sample: PBMCs. The TCR comes from a man in his thirties or forties in good health and CMV-seropositive. The nucleotides read TGCGCCAGCAGCCAAGAGACAGGGTTGGACGAGCAGTACTTC. Its amino acids are CASSQETGLDEQYF.